This TCR beta chain is from a study of blood T cells in healthy people across ages. The second PCR ran roughly 6 to 11 cycles with a sample-barcoded 5' primer and J-beta primers. From the 5' RACE reads, TCRdb called clonotypes with MiXCR, one entry per CDR3 protein. The sample has about 640,000 distinct CDR3 sequences; 58% are singletons. The junction had 12 bases not matched to a gene; V was cut back by 4 bases and J by 8 bases. From germline, CDR1 is SGHRS and CDR2 YFSETQ. The CDR3 totals 15 residues. The sequence came from a man aged 60-69 years in good health. The sequenced sample consisted of blood. The chain combines TRBV5-1 with TRBJ2-4; 7 nucleotides agree with TRBD1. Here the CDR3 DNA reads TGCGCCAGCAGCCCACACAGGGGACGCGGTGACATTCAGTACTTC. This encodes CASSPHRGRGDIQYF. Filled out from reference TRBV5-1 and TRBJ2-4, the complete variable domain reads KAGVTQTPRYLIKTRGQQVTLSCSPISGHRSVSWYQQTPGQGLQFLFEYFSETQRNKGNFPGRFSGRQFSNSRSEMNVSTLELGDSALYLCASSPHRGRGDIQYFGAGTRLSVL.